This entry is about one T cell receptor beta chain. Its target is unknown. The sample comes from a study of cytomegalovirus exposure and HLA in healthy donors. This CDR3 contains 13 residues. V gave up 3 bases and J gave up 4 bases, with 6 bases separating them. CDR1 LNHNV and CDR2 YYDKDF come from the germline V gene (reference sequence). General study findings and limits: In all likelihood, a cluster of highly shared sequence variants was a sequencing artifact.

Both 60 Vbeta primers and 13 Jbeta primers went into the PCR. Using immunoSEQ multiplex PCR, the repertoire was profiled, and TCRdb retains in-frame clones only, with some absent. The sample shows fewer than 250,000 clones, around 67% of them seen only once. The V call is TRBV15, the J call TRBJ1-4; D is uncertain. This sequence originates from a woman aged 25-40 years in good health and CMV-seropositive. The source material was PBMCs. In DNA form, the CDR3 reads TGTGCCACCAGCAGGACTGATAATGAAAAACTGTTTTTT. It specifies CATSRTDNEKLFF.